The text below deals with one TCR beta chain. Clones were sequenced by immunoSEQ multiplex PCR, and TCRdb holds only the in-frame ones, with some missing. In the table there are a few hundred thousand clones, roughly nine tenths of which are singletons. Deletions cut 2 bases from V and 4 bases from J, with 12 bases between. The CDR3 length is 15 residues. CDR1 is SGHTA and CDR2 is FQGTGA in the germline V gene. The sample comes from a study of Ad26.COV2.S vaccination and SARS-CoV-2 variants. Specified treatment: over 15 received Ad26.COV2.S at low or high dose, single or two shots; 5 received placebo; per-sample allocation not given. Sampling was performed 63 days after the first vaccine or placebo injection.

V gene TRBV7-3 combines with J gene TRBJ1-3; TRBD1 is a possible D gene (6 bases). The sequences come from peripheral blood, collected in a trial of Ad26.COV2.S vaccine versus placebo. The receptor's source is a person aged 18-60 years who received the Ad26.COV2.S COVID-19 vaccine or a placebo. The CDR3, as DNA: TGTGCCAGCAGCTTAGTCGGGGGGCACGGAAACACCATATATTTT. Protein: CASSLVGGHGNTIYF. Full variable domain (missing parts from reference TRBV7-3 and TRBJ1-3): GAGVSQTPSNKVTEKGKYVELRCDPISGHTALYWYRQSLGQGPEFLIYFQGTGAADDSGLPNDRFFAVRPEGSVSTLKIQRTERGDSAVYLCASSLVGGHGNTIYFGEGSWLTVV.